This entry lists 8 T cell receptor beta chains sequenced from one sample in a study of blood T cell repertoires in COVID-19. Sequencing used immunoSEQ multiplex PCR; TCRdb keeps in-frame clones, though not all of them. Of fewer than 100,000 clones listed, about 86% are singletons. The specimen sequenced was peripheral blood. The receptor source for this set is a man in his sixties with acute or convalescent COVID-19.

The chain uses TRBV5-1 and TRBJ2-7; 7 positions match TRBD2. The germline gives CDR1 SGHRS, CDR2 YFSETQ. The CDR3 is 15 residues long. The trim removed 0 bases at V and 6 bases at J, leaving 9 bases unmatched. The CDR3 region has the DNA TGCGCCAGCAGCTTGGCCTTGGCGGGAGCAACCGAGCAGTACTTC. This gives the protein CASSLALAGATEQYF.

The V and J genes are TRBV7-2 and TRBJ2-7, with 7 positions matching TRBD1. Germline V gene data show CDR1 as SGHTA and CDR2 as FQGNSA. The V gene end was trimmed by 3 bases and the J gene end by 0 bases; junction bases not matched to a gene: 2. CDR3 length equals 14 residues. The CDR3 region has the DNA TGTGCCAGCAGCTTCCGGGACAGCTCCTACGAGCAGTACTTC. It encodes CASSFRDSSYEQYF.

A few counts support this clone. The rearrangement uses TRBV5-8 and TRBJ1-1; 7 nucleotides align to TRBD1. V shed 4 bases, J shed 0 bases, and the junction held 3 bases outside the gene matches. This CDR3 has 14 residues. Per the germline V gene, CDR1 is SGHTS and CDR2 is YDEGEE. The DNA of the CDR3 is TGTGCCAGCAGCGCGGGACAGATGAACACTGAAGCTTTCTTT. As protein: CASSAGQMNTEAFF.

This chain links TRBV5-1 with TRBJ1-1; D may be TRBD1 (6 bases). CDR3 length: 15 residues. Germline lookup yields CDR1 SGHRS and CDR2 YFSETQ. V was cut by 0 bases and J by 6 bases, with 15 bases left in between. The CDR3 region is CASSLGWGGAPEAFF. CDR3 coding DNA: TGCGCCAGCAGCTTGGGATGGGGGGGCGCCCCTGAAGCTTTCTTT. The full variable domain, rest sourced from reference TRBV5-1 and TRBJ1-1, is KAGVTQTPRYLIKTRGQQVTLSCSPISGHRSVSWYQQTPGQGLQFLFEYFSETQRNKGNFPGRFSGRQFSNSRSEMNVSTLELGDSALYLCASSLGWGGAPEAFFGQGTRLTVV.

The chain recombines TRBV3-1 (or the pseudogene TRBV3-2) with TRBJ1-2; no definite D call. V was pared by 0 bases and J by 3 bases, with 8 bases between. Germline assignment: CDR1 LGHDT and CDR2 YNNKEL (reference sequence). The CDR3 spans 14 residues. The DNA for the CDR3 is TGTGCCAGCAGCCAAGAGGAGAGGCACTATGGCTACACCTTC. It is translated as CASSQEERHYGYTF.

DNA for the CDR3: TGTGCCAGCAGCCCAGAGTGGGACATCCGCCTATCTAATGAAAAACTGTTTTTT. Protein product: CASSPEWDIRLSNEKLFF. The rearrangement joins TRBV7-8 to TRBJ1-4; D perhaps matches TRBD1 (6 bases). From germline, CDR1 is SGHVS and CDR2 FQNEAQ. The CDR3 totals 18 residues. V lost 5 bases and J 3 bases, leaving 22 bases between the germline ends.

In DNA, the CDR3 is TGCGCCAGCAGCTCCACCGGGACTAACTATGGCTACACCTTC. It specifies CASSSTGTNYGYTF. The chain links TRBV5-1 to TRBJ1-2; D ambiguous. The V and J ends lost 3 bases and 0 bases respectively, with 9 bases between them. The CDR3 covers 14 residues. CDR1 is SGHRS and CDR2 is YFSETQ in the germline V gene.

This chain uses TRBV7-6 with TRBJ2-3; 9 positions agree with TRBD2. This CDR3 comprises 16 residues. Germline trimming cut 3 bases from V and 5 bases from J; bases unmatched to any gene: 9. Germline assignment: CDR1 SGHVS and CDR2 FNYEAQ. CDR3 protein: CASSFLTSGLVDTQYF. CDR3 DNA sequence: TGTGCCAGCAGCTTCTTGACTAGCGGACTAGTAGATACGCAGTATTTT.